This T cell receptor (beta chain) was found in a study of spatial heterogeneity in lung cancer. The overall study: More beta-chain than alpha-chain sequences were consistently detected.

The time point: sample taken at primary tumor resection. Unsorted whole RNA of tumor, nontumor lung or frozen PBMC was sequenced. This clonotype was seen a handful of times. Via MiXCR, TCRdb re-called the 5' RACE reads, giving one row per CDR3 protein. The data hold tens of thousands of distinct CDR3 sequences, with approximately 8% observed a single time. The germline gives CDR1 MNHNY, CDR2 SVGAGI (reference sequence). V trimming: 6 bases; J trimming: 4 bases; junction bases outside the gene matches: 10. The CDR3 runs 15 residues. This rearrangement joins TRBV6-6 to TRBJ2-5; 8 nucleotides agree with TRBD2. The input for sequencing was PBMCs, taken at surgery. This sequence originates from a female donor with early-stage non-small cell lung cancer. The CDR3 loop reads CASSLSGSLGETQYF. The CDR3 DNA reads as TGTGCCAGCAGCCTGAGCGGGAGCCTTGGAGAGACCCAGTACTTC.